This T cell receptor beta chain was obtained from a study of blood T cell repertoires in COVID-19. For the study at large: Material from acute and convalescent COVID-19 was sourced from the United States, Italy and Spain. T cells, B-cell-depleted T cells, or PBMCs supplied cDNA or gDNA.

The CDR3 covers 13 residues. The V gene's germline CDR1 is SGHRS and CDR2 YFSETQ. V lost 3 bases to trimming and J lost 3 bases; unmatched junction nucleotides: 3. Sequencing used immunoSEQ multiplex PCR; TCRdb keeps in-frame clones, though not all of them. This sample has about 270,000 clones, with 88% found just once. The cohort comprised adults aged about 18 to 100 years residing in about two dozen US areas. Sample: PBMCs or T cells enriched from blood (not recorded which). The receptor comes from a woman between 50 and 59 years old who had recovered from COVID-19. V usage is TRBV5-1 and J usage is TRBJ2-7; 7 positions match TRBD1. The CDR3 bases are TGCGCCAGCAGCTCCCGGACAGGCTACGAGCAGTACTTC. This gives the protein CASSSRTGYEQYF.